These 10 T cell receptor beta chains came from one sample sequenced in a study of shared T cell receptors in the human thymus. The method was immunoSEQ multiplex PCR; TCRdb's version includes in-frame clones alone and lacks a portion of them. The profile shows about 730,000 clones, 75% to 90% of them singletons. These data also formed part of another study, on human thymus T cells.

Specimen: thymocytes. The receptors here all came from a girl in the first two years of life with a congenital heart defect.

The CDR3 spells CASSNTGTGFDTEAFF. CDR3 coding DNA: TGTGCCAGCAGTAACACCGGGACAGGGTTTGACACTGAAGCTTTCTTT. J is TRBJ1-1 and V is TRBV7-9, with 9 bases identical to TRBD1. The length of the CDR3 is 16 residues. After removal of 6 bases from V and 3 bases from J, the junction contained 11 bases not matched to a gene. Germline assignment: CDR1 SEHNR and CDR2 FQNEAQ (reference sequence).

The V gene is TRBV7-2, the J gene TRBJ1-5; TRBD1 agrees at 10 bases. Germline CDR1 and CDR2: SGHTA and FQGNSA. This CDR3 is 18 amino acids long. V was pared by 4 bases and J by 0 bases, with 9 bases of the junction left unmatched. CDR3 residues: CASSSRDRGRDSNQPQHF. The CDR3 DNA follows: TGTGCCAGCAGCTCCAGGGACAGGGGACGGGATAGCAATCAGCCCCAGCATTTT.

The J gene is TRBJ2-5, the V gene TRBV6-1, with 7 bases identical to TRBD2. The CDR3 totals 14 residues. Germline loops: CDR1 MNHNS, CDR2 SASEGT. V was pared by 6 bases and J by 4 bases, with 8 bases of the junction left unmatched. CDR3 DNA: TGTGCCAGCAGAATAAGGACTAGTTTAGAGACCCAGTACTTC. Translating it yields CASRIRTSLETQYF.

The V gene is TRBV4-2, the J gene TRBJ1-2; perhaps TRBD1 as D (5 bases). The CDR3 contains 14 residues. Trimming pared 0 bases from V and 8 bases from J, leaving 13 bases between. In germline, CDR1 is LGHNA, CDR2 YNFKEQ. The CDR3 region is CASSQEYRRSGYTF. The DNA for the CDR3 is TGTGCCAGCAGCCAAGAGTACAGGCGGTCCGGCTACACCTTC.

This sequence joins TRBV7-2 and TRBJ2-1; 8 bases align to TRBD1. The CDR3 extends over 15 amino acids. V was pared by 2 bases and J by 5 bases, with 5 bases of the junction left unmatched. Germline loops: CDR1 SGHTA, CDR2 FQGNSA. CDR3 sequence: CASSLKTGVHNEQFF. The CDR3 DNA is TGTGCCAGCAGCTTAAAGACAGGGGTTCACAATGAGCAGTTCTTC.

Points on this clone: The junction departs from the called germline gene at one end, perhaps through a read error. This sequence joins TRBV6-6 and TRBJ2-7; TRBD1 is a possible D gene (6 bases). The V gene's germline CDR1 is MNHNY and CDR2 SVGAGI (reference sequence). The CDR3 is 14 amino acids. CDR3 bases: TGTGTCAGCAGGCACGCAGGGGAAACCTACGAGCAGTACTTC. This encodes CVSRHAGETYEQYF.

In its sample, this clone was seen once. This sequence joins TRBV30 and TRBJ1-1; a possible D gene is TRBD1 (5 bases). The CDR3 is 11 residues long. V was trimmed by 4 bases and J by 3 bases, leaving 6 bases between them. Germline CDR1 GTSNPN, CDR2 SVGIG (reference sequence). The CDR3 reads CAWKGYTEAFF. In DNA, the CDR3 is TGTGCCTGGAAGGGGTACACTGAAGCTTTCTTT.

The J gene is TRBJ2-6, the V gene TRBV14; a weak D match, TRBD2 (5 bases). Germline CDR1 reads SGHDN; CDR2 reads FVKESK. The CDR3 contains 20 residues. Trimming took 1 base from V and 0 from J, leaving 19 bases between them. The CDR3 loop reads CASSQVNSPIAGSGANVLTF. CDR3 nucleotides: TGTGCCAGCAGCCAAGTCAATTCCCCCATCGCGGGCTCTGGGGCCAACGTCCTGACTTTC.

The gene calls are TRBV19 and TRBJ1-1; tentatively, D is TRBD1 (6 bases). Trimming left V 0 bases short and J 1 base short, with 18 bases between. This CDR3 comprises 18 residues. The V gene's germline CDR1 is LNHDA and CDR2 SQIVND (reference sequence). The DNA for the CDR3 is TGTGCCAGTAGTATAGATTCAGGGGAGTTGGCCAGGAACACTGAAGCTTTCTTT. The encoded protein is CASSIDSGELARNTEAFF.

This chain connects TRBV4-1 to TRBJ1-6; perhaps TRBD1 as D (5 bases). V was clipped by 4 bases and J by 7 bases, with 23 bases between them. In germline, CDR1 is MGHRA, CDR2 YSYEKL. The CDR3 extends over 18 amino acids. The CDR3 here is CASSLMPEIDSTNSPLHF. The CDR3 nucleotides are TGCGCCAGCAGCCTTATGCCTGAGATAGACAGCACAAATTCACCCCTCCACTTT.